This T cell receptor beta chain was documented in a study of CD8 T cells in ankylosing spondylitis (dated by TCRdb to 2016 to 2017). Describing the broader study: T cell receptor beta repertoires were profiled in healthy donors and ankylosing spondylitis patients so that disease-linked TCR variants could be found. Peripheral blood samples were taken, and synovial fluid was additionally collected from ankylosing spondylitis patients. The full study cohort was made up of under 30 ankylosing spondylitis patients and about a hundred healthy donors. The full study reports these points: According to the report, matched synovial fluid samples from ankylosing spondylitis patients were significantly enriched for the disease-linked clones. Blood from ankylosing spondylitis patients appeared to be characterized by a TCR beta motif made up of several highly homologous amino acid variants. The disease-linked clones showed a CD8+ phenotype and occurred at relatively low frequencies in peripheral blood. Some of the motif variants had been reported before in the synovial fluid and blood of reactive arthritis patients, a finding that suggests common disease-initiation mechanisms.

Sequencing was carried out with an Illumina HiSeq 2500. Quantitative 5'-RACE with molecular barcodes was the method used to prepare the TCR beta libraries. Under the source paper's analysis protocol: A new computational method, built on a probabilistic model of VDJ rearrangement, was used to identify disease-linked TCR variants. TCRdb took the public reads, trimmed them with fastp at Q25, ran MiXCR for clone calling and kept in-frame beta chains. Rows are unified per CDR3 protein, each entry keeping the most common DNA and genes. The V and J calls and clone size come from TCRdb's table, not from the authors' own analysis. The sample table holds over 150,000 distinct CDR3 sequences, of which approximately 18% were seen once. The ten biggest clones cover 4.3% of the sample. In its sample, this clonotype was seen a few times. Its antigen specificity is not known. Nothing much larger sits one base from this clone, and base qualities are not available.

The germline ends are 17 bases apart after V is trimmed by 2 bases and J by 6 bases. CDR1 and CDR2 are read off the germline V gene as KGHSH and LQKENI. The CDR3 has 15 amino acids, counting the end cysteine and valine. Only CDR3 DNA is held: 45 bases, read in frame from base 1. The chain is assembled from TRBV18 and TRBJ2-7; the D call is possibly TRBD1 or TRBD2, each sharing 5 bases. The sample consisted of blood, either unsorted or a sorted T cell fraction (not recorded which). The sequence was collected from a male donor aged 10-29 years with ankylosing spondylitis or in good health (not recorded which). Donor details come from another sample of the same person, matched by shared clones. Read as DNA, the sequence is TGTGCCAGCTCACCAACTGAGGGGCTACAGGCCGAGCAGTACGTC. Its protein product is CASSPTEGLQAEQYV.